The following is a T cell receptor (beta chain) sequence with its context. The data were obtained in a study of identical twins. J gave up 4 bases and V 6 bases, and 9 bases lay outside the gene matches. This CDR3 is 15 amino acids long. Germline V gene lookup returns CDR1 MNHEY and CDR2 SVGEGT. Each CDR3 protein gets one entry after TCRdb re-called the 5' RACE reads with MiXCR. The table has roughly 1.6 million distinct CDR3 sequences, under 35% seen once. Source material: cord blood. V is TRBV6-2 or TRBV6-3 and J is TRBJ1-2; 9 positions agree with TRBD1. The source of this sequence is a newborn girl in good health. CDR3 DNA: TGTGCCAGCAGGCTTACAGGGGGCGCGACCTATGGCTACACCTTC. This encodes CASRLTGGATYGYTF.